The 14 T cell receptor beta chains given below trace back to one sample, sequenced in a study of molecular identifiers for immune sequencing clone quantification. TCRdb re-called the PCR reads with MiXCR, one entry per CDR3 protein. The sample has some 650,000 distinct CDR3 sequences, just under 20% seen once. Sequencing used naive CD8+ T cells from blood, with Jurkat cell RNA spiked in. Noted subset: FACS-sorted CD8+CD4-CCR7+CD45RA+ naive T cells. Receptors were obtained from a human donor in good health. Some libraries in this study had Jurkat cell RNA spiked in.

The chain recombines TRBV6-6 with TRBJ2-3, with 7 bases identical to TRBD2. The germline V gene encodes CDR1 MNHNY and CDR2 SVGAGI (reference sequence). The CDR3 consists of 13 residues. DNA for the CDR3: TGTGGAAGCGGGGAGTACCTCGCAGATACGCAGTATTTT. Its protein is CGSGEYLADTQYF.

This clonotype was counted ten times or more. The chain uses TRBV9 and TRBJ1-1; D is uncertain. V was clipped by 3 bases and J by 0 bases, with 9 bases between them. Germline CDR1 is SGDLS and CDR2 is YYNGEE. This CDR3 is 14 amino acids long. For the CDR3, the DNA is TGTGCCAGCAGCGGTTCAGCTCTGAACACTGAAGCTTTCTTT. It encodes CASSGSALNTEAFF.

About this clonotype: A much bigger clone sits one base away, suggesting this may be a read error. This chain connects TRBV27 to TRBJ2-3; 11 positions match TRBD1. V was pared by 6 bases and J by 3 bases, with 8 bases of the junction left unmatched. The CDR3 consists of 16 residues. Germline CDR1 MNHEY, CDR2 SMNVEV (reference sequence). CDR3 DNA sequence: TGTGCCAGCAGCGGGACAGGGGGTGGGAGGACAGATACGCAGTATTTT. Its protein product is CASSGTGGGRTDTQYF.

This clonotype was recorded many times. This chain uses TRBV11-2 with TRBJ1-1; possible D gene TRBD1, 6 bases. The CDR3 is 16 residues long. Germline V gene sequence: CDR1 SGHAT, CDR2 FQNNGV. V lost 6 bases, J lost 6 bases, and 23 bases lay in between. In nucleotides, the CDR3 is TGTGCCAGCAGGGACAGCACTTTTCTAAAGGGGTCTGAAGCTTTCTTT. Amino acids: CASRDSTFLKGSEAFF.

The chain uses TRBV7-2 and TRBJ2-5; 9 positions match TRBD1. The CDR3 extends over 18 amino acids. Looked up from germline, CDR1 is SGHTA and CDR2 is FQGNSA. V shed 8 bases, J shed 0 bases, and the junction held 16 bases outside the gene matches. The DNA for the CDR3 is TGTGCCAGCGGCAGATATTCTGGGACAGGGACGTACCAAGAGACCCAGTACTTC. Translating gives CASGRYSGTGTYQETQYF.

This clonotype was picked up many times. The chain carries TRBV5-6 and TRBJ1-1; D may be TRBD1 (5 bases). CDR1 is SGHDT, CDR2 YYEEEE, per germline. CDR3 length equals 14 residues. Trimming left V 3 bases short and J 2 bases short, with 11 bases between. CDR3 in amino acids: CASSSIGGNTEAFF. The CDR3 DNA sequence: TGTGCCAGCAGCTCCATTGGGGGAAACACTGAAGCTTTCTTT.

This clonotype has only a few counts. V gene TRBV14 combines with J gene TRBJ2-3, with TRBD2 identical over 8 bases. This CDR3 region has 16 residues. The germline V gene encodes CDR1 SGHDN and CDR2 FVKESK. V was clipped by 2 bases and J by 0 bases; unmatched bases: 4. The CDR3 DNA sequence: TGTGCCAGCAGCCAATTAGCGGGGCTTAGCACAGATACGCAGTATTTT. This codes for CASSQLAGLSTDTQYF.

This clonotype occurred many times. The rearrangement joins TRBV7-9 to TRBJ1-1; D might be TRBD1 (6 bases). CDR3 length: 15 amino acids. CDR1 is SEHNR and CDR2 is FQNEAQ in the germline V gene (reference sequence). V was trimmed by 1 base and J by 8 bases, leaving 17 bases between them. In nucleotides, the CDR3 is TGTGCCAGCAGCTTAGTGGGGGGCCATCCCTCGGAAGCTTTCTTT. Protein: CASSLVGGHPSEAFF.

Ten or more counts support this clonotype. CDR3 bases: TGTGCCAGCAGTACCGGGACAGCCGGCTACACCTTC. Its protein product is CASSTGTAGYTF. The chain employs TRBV2 and TRBJ1-2; TRBD1 agrees at 7 bases. The length of the CDR3 is 12 residues. Trimming took 5 bases from V and 8 from J; bases not matched to a gene: 5. CDR1 is SNHLY, CDR2 FYNNEI, per germline.

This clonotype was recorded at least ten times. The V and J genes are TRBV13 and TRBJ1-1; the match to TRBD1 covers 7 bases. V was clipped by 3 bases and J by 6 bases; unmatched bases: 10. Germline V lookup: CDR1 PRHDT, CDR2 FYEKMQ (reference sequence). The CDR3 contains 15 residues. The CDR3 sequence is CASSFEGRGWAEAFF. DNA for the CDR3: TGTGCCAGCAGCTTCGAAGGCAGGGGGTGGGCTGAAGCTTTCTTT. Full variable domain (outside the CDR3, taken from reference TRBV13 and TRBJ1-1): AAGVIQSPRHLIKEKRETATLKCYPIPRHDTVYWYQQGPGQDPQFLISFYEKMQSDKGSIPDRFSAQQFSDYHSELNMSSLELGDSALYFCASSFEGRGWAEAFFGQGTRLTVV.

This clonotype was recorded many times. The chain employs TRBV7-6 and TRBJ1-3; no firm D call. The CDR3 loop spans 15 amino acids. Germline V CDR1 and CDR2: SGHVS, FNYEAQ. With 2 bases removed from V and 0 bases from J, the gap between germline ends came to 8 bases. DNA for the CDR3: TGTGCCAGCAGCTTACGCTCCGGCTCTGGAAACACCATATATTTT. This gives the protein CASSLRSGSGNTIYF. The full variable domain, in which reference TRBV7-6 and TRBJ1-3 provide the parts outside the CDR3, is GAGVSQSPRYKVTKRGQDVALRCDPISGHVSLYWYRQALGQGPEFLTYFNYEAQQDKSGLPNDRFSAERPEGSISTLTIQRTEQRDSAMYRCASSLRSGSGNTIYFGEGSWLTVV.

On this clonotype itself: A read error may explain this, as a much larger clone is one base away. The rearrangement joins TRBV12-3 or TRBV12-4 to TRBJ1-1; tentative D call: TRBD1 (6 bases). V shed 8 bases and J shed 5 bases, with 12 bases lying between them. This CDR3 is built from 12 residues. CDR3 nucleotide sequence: TGTGCCAGCGAGGGGGTCTGGACTGAAGCTTTCTTT. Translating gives CASEGVWTEAFF.

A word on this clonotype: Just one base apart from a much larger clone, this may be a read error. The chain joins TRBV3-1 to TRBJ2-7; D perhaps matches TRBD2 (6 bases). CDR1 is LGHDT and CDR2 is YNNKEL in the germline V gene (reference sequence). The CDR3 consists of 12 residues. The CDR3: CASGQGGDEQYF. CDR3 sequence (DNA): TGTGCCAGCGGCCAAGGAGGGGACGAGCAGTACTTC.

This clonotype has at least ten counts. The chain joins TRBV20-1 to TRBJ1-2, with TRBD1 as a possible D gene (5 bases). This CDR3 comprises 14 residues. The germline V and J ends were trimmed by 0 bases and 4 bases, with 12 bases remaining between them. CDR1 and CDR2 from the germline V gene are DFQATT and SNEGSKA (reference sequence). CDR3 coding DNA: TGCAGTGCTAGAGAAGGAAACACAGGCTATGGCTACACCTTC. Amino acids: CSAREGNTGYGYTF.